The 22 T cell receptor beta chains in this list originate from one sample, sequenced in a study of blood T cell repertoires in COVID-19. Some clones are missing from TCRdb's copy, which holds only in-frame ones; the method was immunoSEQ multiplex PCR. The sample carries 300,000 or so clones, about 83% recorded once. Sequences were obtained from peripheral blood. These receptors were taken from a woman aged 45-65 years with acute or convalescent COVID-19.

This sequence joins TRBV5-4 and TRBJ2-7, with 10 nucleotides matching TRBD1. The V gene end was trimmed by 1 base and the J gene end by 6 bases; junction bases not matched to a gene: 4. Per the germline V gene, CDR1 is SGHNT and CDR2 is YYREEE (reference sequence). The CDR3 extends over 14 amino acids. As DNA, the CDR3 is TGTGCCAGCAGCTTGAAGGGACAGGGGACCGAGCAGTACTTC. Its protein product is CASSLKGQGTEQYF.

The chain uses TRBV28 and TRBJ2-7; 11 positions agree with TRBD2. The CDR3 length is 14 residues. Unmatched junction bases numbered 4, after V lost 5 bases and J lost 4 bases. Germline V gene sequence: CDR1 MDHEN, CDR2 SYDVKM. The CDR3: CASSVAGGTYEQYF. CDR3 sequence (DNA): TGTGCCAGCAGTGTAGCGGGAGGGACATACGAGCAGTACTTC.

About this clone: The junction does not match germline at one end; this may be a read error. The V call is TRBV7-7, the J call TRBJ2-7; TRBD1 matches at 10 bases. The length of the CDR3 is 15 residues. The germline V gene encodes CDR1 SSHAT and CDR2 FNYEAQ (reference sequence). CDR3 residues: CASSPGTGDTYEQYF. CDR3 sequence (DNA): TGTGCTAGCAGCCCCGGGACAGGGGATACCTACGAGCAGTACTTC. Together with reference TRBV7-7 and TRBJ2-7, the CDR3 gives the full variable domain: GAGVSQSPRYKVTKRGQDVTLRCDPISSHATLYWYQQALGQGPEFLTYFNYEAQPDKSGLPSDRFSAERPEGSISTLTIQRTEQRDSAMYRCASSPGTGDTYEQYFGPGTRLTVT.

This clone was counted a few times. The CDR3 DNA sequence: TGTGCCAGCAGCCCGTCGGACAGGGGAACGAACACCGGGGAGCTGTTTTTT. Its translation: CASSPSDRGTNTGELFF. The rearrangement joins TRBV4-2 to TRBJ2-2; 9 bases line up with TRBD1. V lost 4 bases and J lost 0; bases outside the gene matches: 6. This CDR3 has 17 residues. Germline-derived CDR1 and CDR2 are LGHNA and YNFKEQ.

This chain joins TRBV2 and TRBJ2-7; TRBD2 agrees at 7 bases. Germline V gene lookup returns CDR1 SNHLY and CDR2 FYNNEI. V trimming: 6 bases; J trimming: 3 bases; junction bases outside the gene matches: 11. This CDR3 spans 15 amino acids. The CDR3 loop reads CASSHGGVVGYEQYF. CDR3 bases: TGTGCCAGCAGCCATGGGGGGGTGGTGGGCTACGAGCAGTACTTC.

This chain uses TRBV30 with TRBJ1-2, with no clear D. Germline lookup yields CDR1 GTSNPN and CDR2 SVGIG (reference sequence). There are 15 residues in the CDR3. The ends were cut back, 1 base at V and 2 bases at J, with 14 bases in the middle. The DNA of the CDR3 is TGTGCCTGGAGTGCCCCCCCCACCTACAACTATGGCTACACCTTC. Protein product: CAWSAPPTYNYGYTF.

The chain recombines TRBV28 with TRBJ2-3; 14 bases are a match to TRBD2. V was clipped by 3 bases and J by 5 bases; unmatched bases: 7. CDR3 size: 17 residues. CDR1 and CDR2 (germline): MDHEN, SYDVKM. The CDR3 nucleotides are TGTGCCAGCAGTTTTGGCGGACTAGCGGGAGGAGTAGATACGCAGTATTTT. It specifies CASSFGGLAGGVDTQYF.

As concerns this clone: One end of the junction does not line up with germline, which may come from a read error. This chain links TRBV28 with TRBJ1-2; D may be TRBD1 (6 bases). The germline V gene has CDR1 MDHEN and CDR2 SYDVKM. This CDR3 has 10 amino acids. CDR3 sequence (DNA): TGTGCCAGCGGACGTTGGGACACCATTTTC. Amino acid sequence: CASGRWDTIF.

The genes are TRBV28 and TRBJ1-2; perhaps TRBD1 as D (5 bases). V was cut by 5 bases and J by 6 bases, with 13 bases left in between. Germline V CDR1 and CDR2: MDHEN, SYDVKM. The length of the CDR3 is 13 residues. The CDR3 sequence is CASSPRDFDGYTF. DNA for the CDR3: TGTGCCAGCAGTCCCCGGGACTTCGATGGCTACACCTTC.

V gene TRBV4-3 combines with J gene TRBJ2-3, with TRBD1 identical over 9 bases. V gave up 1 base and J gave up 4 bases; unmatched junction bases: 3. The germline V gene has CDR1 LGHNA and CDR2 YSLEER. The CDR3 runs 15 residues. CDR3 amino acids: CASSQGDRVADTQYF. The CDR3 coding sequence is TGCGCCAGCAGCCAAGGGGACAGGGTTGCAGATACGCAGTATTTT.

The rearrangement joins TRBV15 to TRBJ1-2; D is possibly TRBD1 (5 bases). The CDR3 runs 15 residues. The V gene lost 0 bases and the J gene lost 8 bases, with 16 bases spanning the gap. CDR1 LNHNV and CDR2 YYDKDF come from the germline V gene (reference sequence). CDR3 residues: CATSRDRSGFYGYTF. CDR3 coding DNA: TGTGCCACCAGCAGAGATAGGTCAGGGTTTTACGGCTACACCTTC.

This chain connects TRBV5-1 to TRBJ2-7; tentatively, D is TRBD1 (10 bases). V was clipped by 3 bases and J by 2 bases, with 33 bases between them. Germline V CDR1 and CDR2: SGHRS, YFSETQ. This CDR3 comprises 21 residues. The CDR3 DNA sequence: TGCGCCAGCAGCTCGGAGAAGTGGGACAGGGGTTTGGGACTAGCCCCCTACGAGCAGTACTTC. It translates to CASSSEKWDRGLGLAPYEQYF.

The chain couples TRBV7-9 to TRBJ1-2; no reliable D call. V lost 5 bases and J 7 bases, leaving 14 bases between the germline ends. Germline V gives CDR1 SEHNR, CDR2 FQNEAQ (reference sequence). This CDR3 contains 13 residues. The DNA for the CDR3 is TGTGCCAGCAGCCCCACGGGGATCGCTGGCTACACCTTC. Amino acids: CASSPTGIAGYTF.

DNA for the CDR3: TGTGCCAGCAGTCCCCGGACTAGCGGTTGGGCCGGGGAGCTGTTTTTT. Its protein product is CASSPRTSGWAGELFF. This chain uses TRBV27 with TRBJ2-2; 10 bases match TRBD2. The junction had 9 bases not matched to a gene; V was cut back by 5 bases and J by 6 bases. The CDR3 loop spans 16 amino acids. Per germline, CDR1 MNHEY and CDR2 SMNVEV (reference sequence).

J is TRBJ1-1 and V is TRBV6-2 or TRBV6-3; 7 bases match TRBD1. This CDR3 contains 13 residues. Germline V gene lookup returns CDR1 MNHEY and CDR2 SVGEGT. V was pared by 6 bases and J by 7 bases, with 8 bases of the junction left unmatched. DNA for the CDR3: TGTGCCAGCAGCCAAGACAGGGATGTTGAAGCTTTCTTT. This sequence encodes CASSQDRDVEAFF.

The chain combines TRBV29-1 with TRBJ1-1; TRBD1 agrees at 7 bases. The J segment lost 3 bases and the V segment lost 5 bases, leaving 6 bases of the junction unmatched. Germline-derived CDR1 and CDR2 are SQVTM and ANQGSEA. This CDR3 has 13 amino acids. The CDR3 DNA reads as TGCAGCGTTTGGAGAGGGGGCCACACTGAAGCTTTCTTT. It translates to CSVWRGGHTEAFF.

The sample holds a few counts of this clone. The V call is TRBV6-5, the J call TRBJ1-2; 8 bases map to TRBD1. Germline CDR1 reads MNHEY; CDR2 reads SVGAGI. Trimming took 7 bases from V and 6 from J; bases not matched to a gene: 13. The CDR3 has 15 residues. The CDR3 DNA reads TGTGCCAGCAAGATCCCAGACAGGGGTAGGAATGGCTACACCTTC. It encodes CASKIPDRGRNGYTF.

The chain uses TRBV4-2 and TRBJ2-7, with 9 bases lining up with TRBD2. Per the germline V gene, CDR1 is LGHNA and CDR2 is YNFKEQ. This CDR3 is built from 14 residues. V lost 6 bases, J lost 4 bases, and 7 bases stayed unmatched. The CDR3 DNA reads TGTGCCAGCAGGGGGCGGGAGGGCCCGTACGAGCAGTACTTC. Protein product: CASRGREGPYEQYF.

V usage is TRBV5-1 and J usage is TRBJ1-2, with D possibly being TRBD1 (6 bases). The germline V gene encodes CDR1 SGHRS and CDR2 YFSETQ. Trimming pared 4 bases from V and 2 bases from J, leaving 18 bases between. CDR3 length: 16 residues. The CDR3 spells CASSPWGQGDNYGYTF. Here the CDR3 DNA reads TGCGCCAGCAGCCCGTGGGGGCAGGGCGACAACTATGGCTACACCTTC.

The rearrangement uses TRBV19 and TRBJ2-2; 7 bases map to TRBD2. Losses at the gene ends were 5 bases for V and 1 base for J; bases not matched to a gene: 4. Germline assignment: CDR1 LNHDA and CDR2 SQIVND (reference sequence). CDR3 length: 15 amino acids. DNA of the CDR3: TGTGCCAGTAGTCGCCTAGCGGAGAACACCGGGGAGCTGTTTTTT. Translated, it gives CASSRLAENTGELFF.

The chain links TRBV19 to TRBJ1-5, with D unclear. The CDR3 is 15 residues long. V lost 1 base to trimming and J lost 3 bases, with 10 bases between them. Germline V CDR1 and CDR2: LNHDA, SQIVND (reference sequence). The CDR3 spells CASSIGQAANQPQHF. The CDR3 coding sequence is TGTGCCAGTAGTATAGGTCAGGCAGCCAATCAGCCCCAGCATTTT.

The chain has TRBV5-1 and TRBJ2-3, with 9 bases fitting TRBD1. V dropped 4 bases and J dropped 4; count of bases not matched to a gene: 7. This CDR3 spans 15 amino acids. Germline V lookup: CDR1 SGHRS, CDR2 YFSETQ. In nucleotides, the CDR3 is TGCGCCAGCAGCGATCCGGGACAGGGCTCAGATACGCAGTATTTT. This codes for CASSDPGQGSDTQYF.